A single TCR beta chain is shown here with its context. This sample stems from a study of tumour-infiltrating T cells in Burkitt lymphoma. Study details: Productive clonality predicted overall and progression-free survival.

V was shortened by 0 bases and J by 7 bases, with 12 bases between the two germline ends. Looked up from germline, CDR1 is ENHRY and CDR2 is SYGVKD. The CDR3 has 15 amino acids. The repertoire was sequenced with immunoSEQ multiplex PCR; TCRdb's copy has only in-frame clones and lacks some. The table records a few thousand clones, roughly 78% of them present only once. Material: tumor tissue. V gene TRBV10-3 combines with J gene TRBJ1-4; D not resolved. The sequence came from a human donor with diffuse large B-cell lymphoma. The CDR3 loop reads CAISESGRWAEKLFF. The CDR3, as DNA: TGTGCCATCAGTGAGTCGGGCAGGTGGGCTGAAAAACTGTTTTTT.